These T cell receptor beta chains were read from a single sample in a study of T cells in Graves' hyperthyroidism and ophthalmopathy. One entry per CDR3 protein results from TCRdb running MiXCR on the multiplex PCR reads. The sample shows 530,000 or so distinct CDR3 sequences, approximately 25% of them seen only once. The sample taken for sequencing was blood. All receptors come from a woman younger than 45 with Graves' ophthalmopathy. Both conserved end residues are part of each CDR3. D genes are given only for firm matches. Rows may omit the clone size; those that give it use once, few, many or a size class.

J,D,size,V,DNA,CDR3
TRBJ1-6,TRBD1,NA,TRBV20-1,TGCAGTGCTCCGGACCCATATAACAGGGGTCGGGGTTCACCCCTCCACTTT,CSAPDPYNRGRGSPLHF
TRBJ1-2,TRBD1,NA,TRBV7-2,TGTGCCAGCACCCCGACAGGGAGTGGCTACACCTTC,CASTPTGSGYTF
TRBJ1-3,NA,NA,TRBV18,TGTGCGACGGTTGGGACCTCTGGAAACACCATATATTTT,CATVGTSGNTIYF
TRBJ1-1,NA,many,TRBV6-2/TRBV6-3,TGTGCCAGCAGTTACTTGGTGGGGGGAAGGAGGACTGAAGCTTTCTTT,CASSYLVGGRRTEAFF
TRBJ2-7,NA,many,TRBV7-2,TGTGCCAGCAGCTTAGCTGTCAACTACGAGCAGTACTTC,CASSLAVNYEQYF
TRBJ1-3,NA,few,TRBV5-1,TGCGCCAGCAGCTTGGTGTGGGGCTCTGGAAACACCATATATTTT,CASSLVWGSGNTIYF
TRBJ1-2,NA,many,TRBV7-2,TGTGCCAGCAGCTTAGAAGGGTACTATGGCTACACCTTC,CASSLEGYYGYTF
TRBJ1-2,NA,many,TRBV2,TGTGCCAGCAGTGCGGACCTCCTCTATGGCTACACCTTC,CASSADLLYGYTF
TRBJ1-3,NA,few,TRBV18,TGTGCCAGCTCACACAGCGGACGGGACAACTCTGGAAACACCATATATTTT,CASSHSGRDNSGNTIYF
TRBJ1-1,NA,many,TRBV5-1,TGCGCCAGCAGCTTCGTTTGGGGCGATACTGAAGCTTTCTTT,CASSFVWGDTEAFF
TRBJ2-7,NA,NA,TRBV2,TGTGCCAGCAGAGATACAGAGCGCTTC,CASRDTERF
TRBJ2-2,TRBD1,many,TRBV19,TGTGCCAGTACCAGACAGGGGTCCGGGGAGCTGTTTTTT,CASTRQGSGELFF
TRBJ1-1,TRBD1,many,TRBV19,TGTGCCAGTAGTATGTCCCGGGACAGGGTTCAGGACACTGAAGCTTTCTTT,CASSMSRDRVQDTEAFF
TRBJ2-7,TRBD1,many,TRBV7-3,TGTGCCAGCAGTCTCCAAAGCCCGGGACAGGGGGCCGAGCAGTACTTC,CASSLQSPGQGAEQYF
TRBJ1-3,NA,many,TRBV28,TGTGCCAGCAATCCCCGGGGGTTTGGAAACACCATATATTTT,CASNPRGFGNTIYF
TRBJ2-7,TRBD1,few,TRBV25-1,TGTGCCAGCAGCCCGGAGGGGACAGGGGGCAACGAGCAGTACTTC,CASSPEGTGGNEQYF
TRBJ2-5,TRBD2,many,TRBV9,TGTGCCAGCAGCCCTAGCGGGGGGGCCTTATACGAGACCCAGTACTTC,CASSPSGGALYETQYF
TRBJ2-7,NA,NA,TRBV12-3/TRBV12-4,TGTGCCAGCACCTGGGGCGGTGGCTCCTACGAGCAGTACTTC,CASTWGGGSYEQYF
TRBJ2-7,NA,many,TRBV20-1,TGCAGTGCTATCGGGACACCCTACGAGCAGTACTTC,CSAIGTPYEQYF
TRBJ2-2,NA,few,TRBV12-5,TGTGCTAGTGGTCTCTATAGGGACATCGGATACACCGGGGAGCTGTTTTTT,CASGLYRDIGYTGELFF
TRBJ2-6,NA,many,TRBV12-3/TRBV12-4,TGTGCCAGCAGTTTTCAACAGCCCAACGTCCTGACTTTC,CASSFQQPNVLTF
TRBJ2-2,NA,many,TRBV18,TGTGCCAGCTCACCACCCCAGTACACCGGGGAGCTGTTTTTT,CASSPPQYTGELFF
TRBJ2-2,NA,NA,TRBV18,TGTGCCAGCTCACCACCATCGGGGCCCGGGGAGCTGTTTTTT,CASSPPSGPGELFF
TRBJ1-2,NA,many,TRBV24-1,TGTGCCACCAGTGATTTCCAGTATGGCTACACCTTC,CATSDFQYGYTF
TRBJ1-2,NA,NA,TRBV7-8,TGTGCCAGCTCCGAACGGGAGACCCACTATGGCTACACCTTC,CASSERETHYGYTF
TRBJ1-1,NA,many,TRBV19,TGTGCCAGTAGTCCAAAGTTCGGTTGGGTCACTGAAGCTTTCTTT,CASSPKFGWVTEAFF
TRBJ1-2,TRBD1,few,TRBV28,TGTGCCAGCAGCGAAGGGGGACAGGCGAACTATGGCTACACCTTC,CASSEGGQANYGYTF
TRBJ2-7,NA,many,TRBV28,TGTGCCAGCATGATCGGTGACTCCTACGAGCAGTACTTC,CASMIGDSYEQYF
TRBJ2-2,NA,many,TRBV27,TGTGCCAGCAGTTTCTCGCCGGGAGCCACCACCGGGGAGCTGTTTTTT,CASSFSPGATTGELFF
TRBJ2-5,TRBD1,many,TRBV18,TGTGCCAGCAGCCGGGACAGCCAAGAGACCCAGTACTTC,CASSRDSQETQYF
TRBJ1-5,NA,many,TRBV28,TGTGCCAGCAGTCCGCGAGGGTACTACAATCAGCCCCAGCATTTT,CASSPRGYYNQPQHF
TRBJ1-1,NA,many,TRBV4-2,TGTGCCAGCAGCCAATCTACAGGGACCACTGAAGCTTTCTTT,CASSQSTGTTEAFF
TRBJ2-7,NA,NA,TRBV5-1,TGCGCCAGCAGCTTGGAATGGCCAGGGAGCTCCTACGAGCAGTACTTC,CASSLEWPGSSYEQYF
TRBJ2-6,NA,NA,TRBV19,TGTGCCAGTAGGGAGTTCTCTGGGGCCAACGTCCTGACTTTC,CASREFSGANVLTF
TRBJ1-2,NA,many,TRBV12-3/TRBV12-4,TGTGCCGGCACCGACACAGGACCGAACTATGGCTACGCCTTC,CAGTDTGPNYGYAF
TRBJ1-2,NA,NA,TRBV28,TGTGCCACCTCGTTGACAAATTTCGGCTACACCTTC,CATSLTNFGYTF
TRBJ2-5,TRBD2,many,TRBV30,TGTGCCTGGAGTGACAGAAACGGACTAGCGGGGGGGAAGCACCAAGAGACCCAGTACTTC,CAWSDRNGLAGGKHQETQYF
TRBJ2-5,NA,NA,TRBV13,TGTGCCAGCATCAAACAGGGCTTGGAGACCCAGTACTTC,CASIKQGLETQYF
TRBJ2-7,NA,NA,TRBV5-8,TGTGCCAGCAGTGTAGGGGTTGAGCAGTACTTC,CASSVGVEQYF
TRBJ1-2,TRBD1,NA,TRBV4-1,TGCGCCAGCAGCCAACCAGGGACAGGGCAGAACTATGGCTACACCTTC,CASSQPGTGQNYGYTF
TRBJ1-2,TRBD1,NA,TRBV12-3/TRBV12-4,TGTGCCAGCAGTCCGGACTCGACAGGGGGCGGCTACACCTTC,CASSPDSTGGGYTF
TRBJ2-5,TRBD1,many,TRBV7-9,TGTGCCAGCAGCTCCGCTGGACAGGGGGCGGGAGAGACCCAGTACTTC,CASSSAGQGAGETQYF
TRBJ1-2,TRBD1,many,TRBV28,TGTGCCAGCAGCAGGGGGGACAGCCCTAACTATGGCTACACCTTC,CASSRGDSPNYGYTF
TRBJ1-2,TRBD1,many,TRBV7-9,TGTGCCAGCAGCATTACCGGGACAGGCTATGGCTACACCTTC,CASSITGTGYGYTF
TRBJ2-7,NA,NA,TRBV12-3/TRBV12-4,TGTGCCAGCAGAATACAGCGGTACGAGCAGTACTTC,CASRIQRYEQYF
TRBJ2-7,NA,NA,TRBV27,TGTGCCAGCAACCCACTGGGCGGCAGGAGCTCCTACGAGCAGTACTTC,CASNPLGGRSSYEQYF
TRBJ2-2,NA,NA,TRBV4-1,TGCGCCAGCAGCCAAATACCATCCTTCTTCGGGGAGCTGTTTTTT,CASSQIPSFFGELFF
TRBJ2-7,NA,many,TRBV20-1,TGCAGTGCTGGGGGCTACGAGCAGTACTTC,CSAGGYEQYF
TRBJ2-2,NA,once,TRBV6-1,TGTGCCAGGGTCCGGGGGAACACCGGGGAGCTGTTTTTT,CARVRGNTGELFF
TRBJ1-5,NA,many,TRBV2,TGTGCCAGCAGTGAAGCGTTAGTGTACGGCGATCAGCCCCAGCATTTT,CASSEALVYGDQPQHF
TRBJ2-2,TRBD1,NA,TRBV12-3/TRBV12-4,TGTGCCAGCAGTTACTCCGGGACAGGGAGGACCGGGGAGCTGTTTTTT,CASSYSGTGRTGELFF
TRBJ1-1,NA,many,TRBV19,TGTGCCAGTAGTACCCCCCGCGGCCAGGGAGGAGCTTTCTTT,CASSTPRGQGGAFF
TRBJ2-5,TRBD2,many,TRBV20-1,TGCAGTGCCCCGACTAGCGGGAGGGTGCAAGAGACCCAGTACTTC,CSAPTSGRVQETQYF
TRBJ2-1,NA,few,TRBV19,TGTGCCAGTAGTTTCCGGCCCTCAGGGGGGGGCTACAATGAGCAGTTCTTC,CASSFRPSGGGYNEQFF
TRBJ2-7,NA,NA,TRBV10-2,TGCGCCAGCAGTCCTACAGGTGTCAACGAGCAGTACTTC,CASSPTGVNEQYF
TRBJ2-4,TRBD2,few,TRBV6-2/TRBV6-3,TGTGCCAGCAGTACCACCGGACTAGCGGGGGGCAAAAACATTAAGTACTTC,CASSTTGLAGGKNIKYF
TRBJ1-2,NA,many,TRBV13,TGTGCCAGCAGCACCTCTGAATCGCCCGCCGGGGGTAACTATGGCTACACCTTC,CASSTSESPAGGNYGYTF